The source of this T cell receptor (beta chain) is a study of OX40 agonist ivuxolimab in advanced cancers. About the study: Given to patients was ivuxolimab, an agonistic anti-OX40 (CD134) antibody. In three patients, partial responses were observed, one with hepatocellular carcinoma and two with cutaneous melanoma. Study outcomes and limitations: Clonal expansion by week 6 occurred in CD4+ and CD8+ blood T cells (at 0.1 to 3.0 mg/kg).

Exclusion of a patient followed from autoimmune disease history or systemic immunosuppression. The ends lost 0 bases at V and 5 bases at J; junction bases unmatched: 4. CDR3 length: 15 amino acids. Germline lookup yields CDR1 SGHRS and CDR2 YFSETQ. The repertoire was sequenced with immunoSEQ multiplex PCR; TCRdb's copy has only in-frame clones and lacks some. The table has around 80,000 clones, over 65% seen once. A word on this clone: What it binds is not known.

Material: CD4+ or CD8+ T cells sorted from blood, obtained in a trial of the OX40 agonist ivuxolimab. The J gene is TRBJ2-5, the V gene TRBV5-1; 10 bases line up with TRBD2. The receptor was isolated from an adult with an advanced solid tumor such as melanoma, head and neck, liver or kidney cancer. The CDR3 coding sequence is TGCGCCAGCAGCTTGGAGGGACTAGCGAGGGAGACCCAGTACTTC. Amino acid sequence: CASSLEGLARETQYF.